One TCR beta chain is described in this entry. What it recognizes is unknown. This sample is part of a study of T cells in Graves' hyperthyroidism and ophthalmopathy. Study-wide context: Any treatment followed the collection of peripheral blood at initial diagnosis.

Reasons for excluding patients were uncontrolled infection, other autoimmune disease, pregnancy or lactation. The source material, RNA transcripts, was used to amplify TCR beta CDR3 regions. Initially, a first-round RT-PCR of the TCR CDR3 employed the HTBI primer set. MiXCR, run by TCRdb on the multiplex PCR reads, gives a single entry per CDR3 protein. The sample yields hundreds of thousands of distinct CDR3 sequences, roughly 20% seen once. General observations from the study: Onset of ophthalmopathy came a median around 6.5 months after the model predicted it.

The sequenced material came from blood. The sequence was obtained from a woman aged 45-65 years with Graves' hyperthyroidism that later progressed to Graves' ophthalmopathy.

The DNA for the CDR3 is TGTGCCAGCAGCTTCTACCTGCCGTCGTCAAATGAGCAGTTCTTC. Protein: CASSFYLPSSNEQFF. V usage is TRBV5-6 and J usage is TRBJ2-1, with D hard to call. CDR1 is SGHDT and CDR2 is YYEEEE in the germline V gene. CDR3 size: 15 residues. Trimming left V 2 bases short and J 7 bases short, with 16 bases between.